One and the same sample provided the 11 T cell receptor beta chains below, sequenced in a study of shared clonotypes between healthy human individuals. Clones were read by immunoSEQ multiplex PCR, and TCRdb kept only the in-frame ones, dropping some. The table shows some 1.5 million clones, with around 95% occurring only once. Input material: naive CD4+ T cells sorted from blood. This sample's subset: CD45RA+ positively selected. Receptors originate from a man aged 30-40 years in good health.

V gene TRBV14 combines with J gene TRBJ2-7; D not certain. V dropped 2 bases and J dropped 4 bases, with 9 bases sitting between them. The CDR3 is 13 residues long. The germline CDR1 and CDR2 sequences are SGHDN and FVKESK. CDR3 in amino acids: CASSQLEWYEQYF. CDR3 nucleotide sequence: TGTGCCAGCAGCCAACTAGAATGGTACGAGCAGTACTTC.

The chain employs TRBV5-1 and TRBJ1-2, with TRBD1 as a possible D gene (5 bases). The germline CDR1 and CDR2 sequences are SGHRS and YFSETQ. Trimming took 3 bases from V and 6 from J, leaving 12 bases between them. This CDR3 comprises 13 residues. The CDR3 coding sequence is TGCGCCAGCAGCTCCGGGACGTATAATGGCTACACCTTC. This encodes CASSSGTYNGYTF.

The CDR3 region has the DNA TGTGCCATCGCCTCTAGCGGATCCTACAATGAGCAGTTCTTC. Its protein product is CAIASSGSYNEQFF. J is TRBJ2-1 and V is TRBV10-3, with 7 bases identical to TRBD2. The CDR3 is made up of 14 amino acids. V dropped 8 bases and J dropped 1; count of bases not matched to a gene: 5. Germline V gene lookup returns CDR1 ENHRY and CDR2 SYGVKD.

The count of this clone is one. The chain carries TRBV9 and TRBJ1-2; D gene unclear. Germline V CDR1 and CDR2: SGDLS, YYNGEE. Trimming cost V 3 bases and J 2 bases, with 17 bases left between them. This CDR3 is built from 16 residues. CDR3 DNA: TGTGCCAGCAGCGCTCAAGGTCGGGGTGGAAACTATGGCTACACCTTC. As protein: CASSAQGRGGNYGYTF.

The rearrangement joins TRBV19 to TRBJ2-1; D remains ambiguous. From germline, CDR1 is LNHDA and CDR2 SQIVND (reference sequence). The CDR3 length is 13 residues. V lost 5 bases to trimming and J lost 9 bases, with 14 bases between them. CDR3 loop: CASSSGGYVEQFF. CDR3 nucleotide sequence: TGTGCCAGTAGTTCGGGTGGGTACGTTGAGCAGTTCTTC.

As to this clone: At one end, the junction sequence differs from germline, possibly due to a read error. This chain links TRBV4-1 with TRBJ2-7; D may be TRBD1 or TRBD2 (7 bases each). Germline V CDR1 and CDR2: MGHRA, YSYEKL. The CDR3 has 15 amino acids. The CDR3 DNA sequence: TGCGCCAGCAGCCAAGTTGAGGACAGGAGGCTAGCGGTGATCTTC. This gives the protein CASSQVEDRRLAVIF.

This clone was observed a single time. The chain has TRBV5-1 and TRBJ2-4; D remains ambiguous. CDR3 length: 14 amino acids. V was shortened by 3 bases and J by 8 bases, with 15 bases between the two germline ends. Germline lookup yields CDR1 SGHRS and CDR2 YFSETQ. The CDR3 nucleotides are TGCGCCAGCAGCTCCGCTGGCGTGATGGACATTCAGTACTTC. Amino acid sequence: CASSSAGVMDIQYF.

This clone has a single count. The chain has TRBV5-1 and TRBJ2-3, with D perhaps given as TRBD1 or TRBD2 (5 bases each). Germline V gene data show CDR1 as SGHRS and CDR2 as YFSETQ. This CDR3 is built from 14 residues. V lost 6 bases to trimming and J lost 1 base, with 12 bases between them. The CDR3 region is CASTRDGGTDTQYF. The CDR3 nucleotides read TGCGCCAGCACCAGGGACGGAGGCACAGATACGCAGTATTTT.

Only one count was recorded for this clone. J is TRBJ2-1 and V is TRBV7-3; no clear D. The ends were cut back, 4 bases at V and 0 bases at J, with 4 bases in the middle. Germline V lookup: CDR1 SGHTA, CDR2 FQGTGA. The CDR3 consists of 13 residues. Here the CDR3 DNA reads TGTGCCAGCAGCTGGAGCTCCTACAATGAGCAGTTCTTC. As protein: CASSWSSYNEQFF. Supplemented by reference TRBV7-3 and TRBJ2-1, the full variable domain reads GAGVSQTPSNKVTEKGKYVELRCDPISGHTALYWYRQSLGQGPEFLIYFQGTGAADDSGLPNDRFFAVRPEGSVSTLKIQRTERGDSAVYLCASSWSSYNEQFFGPGTRLTVL.

To note about this clone: The sample has other DNA sequences that encode this CDR3 too. This sequence joins TRBV18 and TRBJ2-1, with D perhaps TRBD1 (6 bases). This CDR3 contains 11 residues. Germline CDR1 is KGHSH and CDR2 is LQKENI. Deletions cut 2 bases from V and 10 bases from J, with 6 bases between. CDR3: CASSPGTEQFF. CDR3 bases: TGTGCCAGCTCACCAGGGACAGAGCAGTTCTTC.

CDR3 bases: TGTGCCACCAGCAGAGGAGTAGCGGGCGCCTACGAGCAGTACTTC. It is translated as CATSRGVAGAYEQYF. The chain is built from TRBV15 and TRBJ2-7; TRBD2 matches 7 bases. The CDR3 is 15 residues long. CDR1 LNHNV and CDR2 YYDKDF come from the germline V gene (reference sequence). J lost 2 bases, V lost 1 base, and 5 bases had no gene match.